These 20 T cell receptor beta chains share one sample of origin, sequenced in a study of blood T cell repertoires in COVID-19. The table came from immunoSEQ multiplex PCR; TCRdb's copy has only in-frame clones and leaves some out. The table shows around 300,000 clones, with 75% to 90% occurring only once. The sequencing sample was made of PBMCs or T cells enriched from blood (not recorded which). The source is a man aged 30-40 years who had recovered from COVID-19.

The rearrangement uses TRBV29-1 and TRBJ1-1; maybe TRBD1 (5 bases). The CDR3 extends over 15 amino acids. Germline V gives CDR1 SQVTM, CDR2 ANQGSEA. The V end was cut by 4 bases, the J end by 2 bases, with 17 bases between. The CDR3 here is CSVVNRGGANTEAFF. The CDR3 region has the DNA TGCAGCGTTGTAAACCGGGGGGGAGCAAACACTGAAGCTTTCTTT.

The chain joins TRBV20-1 to TRBJ2-3; 10 nucleotides align to TRBD2. The ends lost 3 bases at V and 4 bases at J; junction bases unmatched: 4. This CDR3 has 14 amino acids. CDR1 and CDR2 from the germline V gene are DFQATT and SNEGSKA (reference sequence). In nucleotides, the CDR3 is TGCAGTGCTAGTCGAGCGGGGGGGCCAGATACGCAGTATTTT. This encodes CSASRAGGPDTQYF.

V usage is TRBV28 and J usage is TRBJ2-5, with 7 bases identical to TRBD1. This CDR3 contains 20 residues. Germline V gene lookup returns CDR1 MDHEN and CDR2 SYDVKM. The ends lost 0 bases at V and 4 bases at J; junction bases unmatched: 20. CDR3 loop: CASSLWTTPTGARPGETQYF. The CDR3, as DNA: TGTGCCAGCAGTTTATGGACCACCCCAACAGGGGCGAGGCCTGGAGAGACCCAGTACTTC.

This chain joins TRBV24-1 and TRBJ2-3; the match to TRBD2 covers 13 bases. V lost 5 bases, J lost 6 bases, and 19 bases stayed unmatched. The CDR3 has 20 residues. Per germline, CDR1 KGHDR and CDR2 SFDVKD. The CDR3 loop is CATSAPGQETLLAGGDTQYF. The CDR3, as DNA: TGTGCCACCAGTGCCCCGGGACAGGAGACACTACTAGCGGGGGGGGATACGCAGTATTTT.

The chain employs TRBV6-5 and TRBJ2-5; TRBD2 matches 12 bases. Germline V gene sequence: CDR1 MNHEY, CDR2 SVGAGI. The trim removed 5 bases at V and 1 base at J, leaving 2 bases unmatched. CDR3 length equals 15 residues. CDR3 sequence (DNA): TGTGCCAGCAGTCTGACTAGCGGGGGCCAAGAGACCCAGTACTTC. The encoded protein is CASSLTSGGQETQYF.

The CDR3 protein is CASSPWTGSYEQYF. The CDR3 DNA is TGCGCCAGCAGCCCCTGGACAGGTTCCTACGAGCAGTACTTC. V gene TRBV5-1 combines with J gene TRBJ2-7, with TRBD1 matching 7 bases. The CDR3 is 14 residues long. With V trimmed by 4 bases and J by 1 base, 5 bases remained unmatched. From germline, CDR1 is SGHRS and CDR2 YFSETQ.

The J gene is TRBJ1-1, the V gene TRBV4-1; D call uncertain. The CDR3 contains 16 residues. In germline, CDR1 is MGHRA, CDR2 YSYEKL. V lost 0 bases to trimming and J lost 0 bases, with 11 bases between them. In DNA form, the CDR3 reads TGCGCCAGCAGCCAAGATGGGCAGGCCATGAACACTGAAGCTTTCTTT. It codes for CASSQDGQAMNTEAFF.

This clone occurred once. V is TRBV12-2 and J is TRBJ2-7; the table assigns TRBD2, which was not confirmed against the DNA. TRBV12-2 is a known pseudogene. The CDR3 is 19 amino acids. For the CDR3, the DNA is TGTGCAAGTCGCTTCCCCGGAGTGTCTAGCGGGGGGGGGTGGTACGAGCAGTACTTC. Protein product: CASRFPGVSSGGGWYEQYF.

This rearrangement joins TRBV30 to TRBJ2-3; TRBD2 matches at 10 bases. Losses at the gene ends were 0 bases for V and 1 base for J; bases not matched to a gene: 10. The CDR3 runs 18 residues. Germline loops: CDR1 GTSNPN, CDR2 SVGIG (reference sequence). Written as DNA, the CDR3 is TGTGCCTGGAGTGTTAAGAAAACCGGGACTAGCGGCACAGATACGCAGTATTTT. Protein product: CAWSVKKTGTSGTDTQYF.

This clone was detected only once. This chain uses TRBV12-3 or TRBV12-4 with TRBJ1-2; D remains unclear. The V and J ends lost 4 bases and 9 bases respectively, with 9 bases between them. This CDR3 has 11 amino acids. The CDR3 bases are TGTGCCAGCAGTTCCAGTTTCCGCTACACCTTC. Translating it yields CASSSSFRYTF.

The J gene is TRBJ1-1, the V gene TRBV4-1; TRBD1 matches 7 bases. In germline, CDR1 is MGHRA, CDR2 YSYEKL. The CDR3 is 13 amino acids. V was clipped by 3 bases and J by 6 bases; unmatched bases: 4. CDR3 protein: CASSHQGGPEAFF. The CDR3, as DNA: TGCGCCAGCAGCCACCAGGGGGGCCCTGAAGCTTTCTTT.

This clone was counted a few times. This chain links TRBV5-4 with TRBJ2-6; the D is unclear. The CDR3 length is 15 residues. The germline V gene encodes CDR1 SGHNT and CDR2 YYREEE (reference sequence). V gave up 5 bases and J gave up 3 bases, with 12 bases separating them. Written as DNA, the CDR3 is TGTGCCAGCAGGCGTCCGGGTAGTGGGGCCAACGTCCTGACTTTC. Amino acids: CASRRPGSGANVLTF. The variable domain in full, with the rest retrieved from reference TRBV5-4 and TRBJ2-6, is ETGVTQSPTHLIKTRGQQVTLRCSSQSGHNTVSWYQQALGQGPQFIFQYYREEENGRGNFPPRFSGLQFPNYSSELNVNALELDDSALYLCASRRPGSGANVLTFGAGSRLTVL.

The chain joins TRBV28 to TRBJ2-7, with D perhaps matching TRBD2 (5 bases). V was trimmed by 6 bases and J by 6 bases, leaving 12 bases between them. Looked up from germline, CDR1 is MDHEN and CDR2 is SYDVKM. The CDR3 is made up of 12 amino acids. CDR3 bases: TGTGCCAGCAGGCGGGCCTCTCGCGAGCAGTACTTC. Encoded protein: CASRRASREQYF.

The rearrangement links TRBV11-2 to TRBJ2-5; D is undetermined. Germline V CDR1 and CDR2: SGHAT, FQNNGV. With 5 bases removed from V and 5 bases from J, the gap between germline ends came to 6 bases. CDR3 length: 11 residues. The CDR3 sequence is CASSILETQYF. As DNA, the CDR3 is TGTGCCAGCAGCATTCTCGAGACCCAGTACTTC.

This rearrangement joins TRBV27 to TRBJ2-3, with D perhaps matching TRBD1 (5 bases). This CDR3 comprises 12 residues. Trimming left V 5 bases short and J 8 bases short, with 11 bases between. Germline V gives CDR1 MNHEY, CDR2 SMNVEV (reference sequence). The DNA of the CDR3 is TGTGCCAGCAGTAACCCTAGGGGTACGCAGTATTTT. This sequence encodes CASSNPRGTQYF.

This CDR3 reads CASSGQGSSYEQYF. The CDR3, as DNA: TGTGCCAGCAGTGGACAGGGGTCCTCCTACGAGCAGTACTTC. The chain joins TRBV7-9 to TRBJ2-7, with 9 bases identical to TRBD1. V trimming: 6 bases; J trimming: 0 bases; junction bases outside the gene matches: 3. The CDR3 is 14 amino acids. Germline CDR1 and CDR2: SEHNR and FQNEAQ (reference sequence).

This clone has only a few counts. The chain recombines TRBV6-4 with TRBJ2-3; 8 bases are a match to TRBD2. Losses at the gene ends were 3 bases for V and 2 bases for J; bases not matched to a gene: 4. Looked up from germline, CDR1 is MRHNA and CDR2 is SNTAGT. This CDR3 region has 15 residues. The CDR3 DNA is TGTGCCAGCAGTGATGGCGGGGGGACCACAGATACGCAGTATTTT. It specifies CASSDGGGTTDTQYF.

The V gene is TRBV12-3 or TRBV12-4, the J gene TRBJ1-2; D might be TRBD1 (6 bases). The CDR3 covers 13 residues. V was trimmed by 6 bases and J by 7 bases, leaving 15 bases between them. In DNA, the CDR3 is TGTGCCAGCAGCCCGCAGGGGATTGGTGGCTACACCTTC. It encodes CASSPQGIGGYTF.

V and J are TRBV20-1 and TRBJ2-2; TRBD2 is a possible D gene (6 bases). CDR1 and CDR2 from the germline V gene are DFQATT and SNEGSKA (reference sequence). This CDR3 is built from 11 residues. The CDR3 sequence is CSGGNTGELFF. DNA for the CDR3: TGCAGCGGGGGGAACACCGGGGAGCTGTTTTTT.

This chain uses TRBV6-5 with TRBJ2-2, with 7 bases that match TRBD1. Germline trimming cut 6 bases from V and 3 bases from J; bases unmatched to any gene: 4. CDR3 length: 14 residues. CDR1 is MNHEY, CDR2 SVGAGI, per germline. The CDR3 reads CASSLDRDTGELFF. For the CDR3, the DNA is TGTGCCAGCAGCCTAGACAGGGACACCGGGGAGCTGTTTTTT.